This record covers a single TCR beta chain. Its antigen is unknown. TCRdb keeps only in-frame clones here, not all; method: immunoSEQ multiplex PCR. The repertoire includes about 140,000 clones, around 90% of them detected once, and approximately 5.4% sits in the top ten. The record originates from a study of T cell responses to AZD1222 COVID-19 vaccine. Study details: Pooling of second doses given at about 4 or about 12 weeks was done. Points from the study as a whole: The donor cohort was predominantly white British with a female majority, and clonal diversity may have been underestimated. Unmutated variant regions reportedly attract nearly half of all spike-specific TCRs.

The CDR3 length is 16 residues. The V gene end was trimmed by 4 bases and the J gene end by 3 bases; junction bases not matched to a gene: 5. The germline V gene has CDR1 SGHRS and CDR2 YFSETQ. This chain joins TRBV5-1 and TRBJ2-1; TRBD2 matches 12 bases. This receptor was taken from an adult in good health. The specimen was peripheral blood, collected on day 0 of AZD1222 vaccination. The CDR3: CASSPGTSGHYNEQFF. CDR3 sequence (DNA): TGCGCCAGCAGCCCGGGGACTAGCGGGCACTACAATGAGCAGTTCTTC. Combining the CDR3 with reference TRBV5-1 and TRBJ2-1 gives the whole variable domain KAGVTQTPRYLIKTRGQQVTLSCSPISGHRSVSWYQQTPGQGLQFLFEYFSETQRNKGNFPGRFSGRQFSNSRSEMNVSTLELGDSALYLCASSPGTSGHYNEQFFGPGTRLTVL.